The 19 T cell receptor beta chains in this list originate from one sample, sequenced in a study of regulatory T cells in long-lasting Graves disease. Building the TCR beta libraries relied on iRepertoire HTBI primers, and CDR3 regions underwent Arm-PCR. TCRdb re-derived calls from the multiplex PCR reads in MiXCR, one entry per CDR3 protein. The sample lists over 500,000 distinct CDR3 sequences, approximately 15% occurring once. Time point indicated: newly diagnosed GD, antithyroid drugs for less than 3 months. From PBMCs, RNA was extracted and then used to make the TCR library. This sample also appeared in a second study, on T cells in Graves' hyperthyroidism and ophthalmopathy.

Sequencing used peripheral blood mononuclear cells (PBMCs), obtained at new diagnosis, from a patient treated with antithyroid drugs. These receptors were taken from a woman aged 25 to 39 with Graves disease.

This clonotype was picked up many times. The J gene is TRBJ1-5, the V gene TRBV19; 8 bases map to TRBD1. This CDR3 is 15 amino acids long. Germline V gene lookup returns CDR1 LNHDA and CDR2 SQIVND (reference sequence). Trimming cost V 4 bases and J 4 bases; bases outside gene matches: 6. CDR3 coding DNA: TGTGCCAGTAGTAGCGACAGGGGCCTTAATCAGCCCCAGCATTTT. Translation gives CASSSDRGLNQPQHF.

This clonotype was detected many times. The chain links TRBV12-3 or TRBV12-4 to TRBJ1-1; D gene unclear. The ends were cut back, 6 bases at V and 7 bases at J, with 9 bases in the middle. The CDR3 runs 11 residues. The CDR3 is CASRTTHEAFF. The CDR3 DNA follows: TGTGCCAGCAGAACCACCCATGAAGCTTTCTTT.

This rearrangement joins TRBV9 to TRBJ2-5, with 8 bases that match TRBD1. The CDR3 contains 15 residues. Germline CDR1 reads SGDLS; CDR2 reads YYNGEE. V was pared by 1 base and J by 4 bases, with 6 bases of the junction left unmatched. The CDR3 loop reads CASSVMDRELETQYF. CDR3 coding DNA: TGTGCCAGCAGCGTAATGGACAGGGAGCTAGAGACCCAGTACTTC.

The chain uses TRBV7-9 and TRBJ2-3, with TRBD1 as a possible D gene (6 bases). The CDR3 is 16 amino acids. In germline, CDR1 is SEHNR, CDR2 FQNEAQ (reference sequence). V was shortened by 0 bases and J by 0 bases, with 10 bases between the two germline ends. The CDR3 protein is CASSLAGAISTDTQYF. CDR3 nucleotides: TGTGCCAGCAGCTTAGCGGGGGCCATAAGCACAGATACGCAGTATTTT.

This clonotype was detected only a few times. V gene TRBV20-1 combines with J gene TRBJ2-1; 7 bases map to TRBD1. Germline V gene lookup returns CDR1 DFQATT and CDR2 SNEGSKA (reference sequence). V gave up 3 bases and J gave up 9 bases; unmatched junction bases: 8. The length of the CDR3 is 13 residues. CDR3 in amino acids: CSAREETGREQFF. In DNA form, the CDR3 reads TGCAGTGCTAGGGAAGAGACAGGGCGTGAGCAGTTCTTC.

This clonotype has a count of ten or more. The chain links TRBV20-1 to TRBJ1-1; TRBD1 matches at 9 bases. This CDR3 has 13 residues. Germline CDR1 DFQATT, CDR2 SNEGSKA (reference sequence). The CDR3 sequence is CRIDRGWFAEAFF. The CDR3 nucleotides read TGCAGGATCGACAGGGGGTGGTTCGCTGAAGCTTTCTTT.

This clonotype has a count of ten or more. The V call is TRBV7-2, the J call TRBJ2-7; D is unclear. Looked up from germline, CDR1 is SGHTA and CDR2 is FQGNSA. The CDR3 spans 15 residues. The V gene lost 3 bases and the J gene lost 3 bases, with 15 bases spanning the gap. Here the CDR3 DNA reads TGTGCCAGCAGCTTCGAGAGAGGAGCTCACTACGAGCAGTACTTC. This translates into CASSFERGAHYEQYF.

As for this clonotype: This sequence may be a read error, since a much larger clone differs from it by one base. The genes are TRBV7-2 and TRBJ2-1; 10 nucleotides agree with TRBD2. The length of the CDR3 is 16 residues. Germline CDR1 reads SGHTA; CDR2 reads FQGNSA. The CDR3 bases are TGTGCCAACAGCGGGGGGGAAGGGGGCAAGTACAATGAGCAGTTCTTC. Translated: CANSGGEGGKYNEQFF.

This clonotype was seen ten or more times. The J gene is TRBJ2-7, the V gene TRBV15; 8 nucleotides agree with TRBD2. Trimming cost V 6 bases and J 2 bases; bases outside gene matches: 9. This CDR3 has 15 residues. Germline V gene sequence: CDR1 LNHNV, CDR2 YYDKDF (reference sequence). CDR3 in amino acids: CATRDRREVPYEQYF. The CDR3 coding sequence is TGTGCCACCAGGGACCGGCGGGAGGTGCCCTACGAGCAGTACTTC.

This clonotype was counted a few times. The chain links TRBV6-1 to TRBJ2-7; 16 bases are shared with TRBD2. This CDR3 region has 17 residues. Germline loops: CDR1 MNHNS, CDR2 SASEGT. After removal of 7 bases from V and 2 bases from J, the junction contained 8 bases not matched to a gene. CDR3 loop: CASNIGTSGRGAYEQYF. For the CDR3, the DNA is TGTGCCAGCAACATAGGGACTAGCGGGAGGGGAGCCTACGAGCAGTACTTC.

Regarding this clonotype: This could be a read error, since a much larger clone is one nucleotide away. The J gene is TRBJ1-2, the V gene TRBV28, with D unresolved. Germline-derived CDR1 and CDR2 are MDHEN and SYDVKM. The CDR3 runs 12 residues. The CDR3 is CASSLSVSGYAF. The DNA for the CDR3 is TGTGCCAGCAGTTTATCAGTCAGTGGCTACGCCTTC.

This clonotype was recorded at least ten times. The V call is TRBV20-1, the J call TRBJ2-1; TRBD2 aligns across 12 bases. This CDR3 contains 15 residues. Per germline, CDR1 DFQATT and CDR2 SNEGSKA (reference sequence). V trimming: 6 bases; J trimming: 8 bases; junction bases outside the gene matches: 11. CDR3 sequence (DNA): TGCAGTGCCCCTTCCGGGACTAGCGGGTCGGATGAGCAGTTCTTC. Residues: CSAPSGTSGSDEQFF.

The CDR3 coding sequence is TGTGCCAGTAGTCAATCCGGGACAGGGGGGTCACCCCTCCACTTT. Translated: CASSQSGTGGSPLHF. The rearrangement links TRBV19 to TRBJ1-6; 11 bases line up with TRBD1. The CDR3 runs to 15 residues. V shed 5 bases and J 10 bases; nucleotides not matched to a gene: 7. CDR1 and CDR2 from the germline V gene are LNHDA and SQIVND (reference sequence).

This clonotype has at least ten counts. V and J are TRBV11-2 and TRBJ2-2; 7 bases are a match to TRBD2. The germline CDR1 and CDR2 sequences are SGHAT and FQNNGV. The CDR3 sequence is 16 residues long. The V segment lost 5 bases and the J segment 0 bases; nucleotides outside the gene matches: 6. The CDR3: CASSKRSGTNTGELFF. The CDR3, as DNA: TGTGCCAGCAGCAAGAGAAGCGGGACGAACACCGGGGAGCTGTTTTTT.

This clonotype was recorded a few times. This chain connects TRBV29-1 to TRBJ1-3, with D uncertain. This CDR3 has 14 amino acids. Trimming pared 6 bases from V and 2 bases from J, leaving 14 bases between. Germline V gives CDR1 SQVTM, CDR2 ANQGSEA. This chain's CDR3 is CSVEPRRPGNTIYF. The CDR3 coding sequence is TGCAGCGTAGAACCTCGGCGGCCTGGAAACACCATATATTTT.

This clonotype was observed at least ten times. V gene TRBV28 combines with J gene TRBJ1-5, with 7 bases identical to TRBD1. This CDR3 contains 17 residues. Germline V gene lookup returns CDR1 MDHEN and CDR2 SYDVKM. The trim removed 5 bases at V and 2 bases at J, leaving 12 bases unmatched. The CDR3 nucleotides are TGTGCCAGCAGTCCTTTCATCCGGACAGGTGGCAATCAGCCCCAGCATTTT. This gives the protein CASSPFIRTGGNQPQHF.

The chain employs TRBV5-8 and TRBJ1-5; a weak D match, TRBD1 (6 bases). Germline CDR1 reads SGHTS; CDR2 reads YDEGEE. V was shortened by 4 bases and J by 6 bases, with 17 bases between the two germline ends. The CDR3 totals 15 residues. This CDR3 is CASSARDNRRQPQHF. CDR3 sequence (DNA): TGTGCCAGCAGCGCCCGGGACAATCGACGTCAGCCCCAGCATTTT.

The chain has TRBV3-1 and TRBJ2-7, with 7 bases identical to TRBD1. Germline V gives CDR1 LGHDT, CDR2 YNNKEL (reference sequence). V was pared by 2 bases and J by 4 bases, with 8 bases of the junction left unmatched. The CDR3 is made up of 15 amino acids. DNA for the CDR3: TGTGCCAGCAGCCAACCCTTGACAGGGCGGTACGAGCAGTACTTC. Protein: CASSQPLTGRYEQYF.

This clonotype was recorded a few times. The gene calls are TRBV20-1 and TRBJ1-5; no clear D. The CDR3 is 13 residues long. The ends were cut back, 6 bases at V and 4 bases at J, with 13 bases in the middle. CDR1 is DFQATT and CDR2 is SNEGSKA in the germline V gene (reference sequence). The CDR3 reads CSAALGVNQPQHF. Here the CDR3 DNA reads TGCAGTGCCGCCTTAGGCGTAAATCAGCCCCAGCATTTT.